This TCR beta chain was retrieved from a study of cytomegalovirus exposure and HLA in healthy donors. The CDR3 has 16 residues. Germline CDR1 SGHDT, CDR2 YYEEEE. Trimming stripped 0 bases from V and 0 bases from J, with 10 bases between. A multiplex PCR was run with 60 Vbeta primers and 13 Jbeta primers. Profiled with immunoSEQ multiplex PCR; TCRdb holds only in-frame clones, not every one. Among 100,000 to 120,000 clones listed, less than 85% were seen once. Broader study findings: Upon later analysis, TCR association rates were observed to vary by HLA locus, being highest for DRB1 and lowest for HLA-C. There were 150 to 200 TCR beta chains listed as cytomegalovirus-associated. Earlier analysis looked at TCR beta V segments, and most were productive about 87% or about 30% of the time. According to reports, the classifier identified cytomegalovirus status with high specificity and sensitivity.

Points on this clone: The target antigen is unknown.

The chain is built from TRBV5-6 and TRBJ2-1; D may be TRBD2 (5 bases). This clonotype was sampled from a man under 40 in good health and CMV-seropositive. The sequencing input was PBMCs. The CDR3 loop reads CASSLEKGSSYNEQFF. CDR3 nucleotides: TGTGCCAGCAGCTTGGAGAAAGGGAGCTCCTACAATGAGCAGTTCTTC.